These 8 T cell receptor beta chains share one sample of origin, sequenced in a study of cytomegalovirus exposure and HLA in healthy donors. Produced via immunoSEQ multiplex PCR; TCRdb's table is partial and in-frame only. The table shows about 140,000 clones, with 85% to 90% occurring only once. The source material was PBMCs. These receptors were collected from a woman younger than 35 in good health and CMV-seropositive.

J is TRBJ2-5 and V is TRBV7-2; weak D call: TRBD2 (6 bases). V was pared by 5 bases and J by 1 base, with 14 bases between. The CDR3 runs to 15 residues. Germline values: CDR1 SGHTA, CDR2 FQGNSA. The CDR3 is CASSLFVGGQETQYF. The CDR3 bases are TGTGCCAGCAGCCTCTTTGTCGGGGGCCAAGAGACCCAGTACTTC.

This chain links TRBV5-1 with TRBJ2-4; 8 positions match TRBD1. Germline-derived CDR1 and CDR2 are SGHRS and YFSETQ. The CDR3 runs 14 residues. V gave up 6 bases and J gave up 8 bases; unmatched junction bases: 10. The DNA of the CDR3 is TGCGCCAGCATGGCAGGGGGCGTTGGGGACATTCAGTACTTC. Translating gives CASMAGGVGDIQYF.

The genes are TRBV7-2 and TRBJ2-3; perhaps TRBD2 as D (6 bases). The CDR3 loop spans 15 amino acids. Deletions cut 5 bases from V and 9 bases from J, with 21 bases between. Germline CDR1 SGHTA, CDR2 FQGNSA. CDR3 sequence: CASSKDPVTSFTQYF. The CDR3 DNA is TGTGCCAGCAGCAAGGATCCTGTGACTAGTTTCACGCAGTATTTT. The variable domain in full, with the rest retrieved from reference TRBV7-2 and TRBJ2-3, is GAGVSQSPSNKVTEKGKDVELRCDPISGHTALYWYRQSLGQGLEFLIYFQGNSAPDKSGLPSDRFSAERTGGSVSTLTIQRTQQEDSAVYLCASSKDPVTSFTQYFGPGTRLTVL.

This clone was seen more than once but under ten times. The V call is TRBV6-5, the J call TRBJ1-5, with a tentative D call TRBD1 (5 bases). The germline V gene encodes CDR1 MNHEY and CDR2 SVGAGI. The V end was cut by 8 bases, the J end by 5 bases, with 16 bases between. The CDR3 extends over 14 amino acids. CDR3 sequence (DNA): TGTGCCAGCTCCCCCCGGGGGTGGGATCAGCCCCAGCATTTT. It codes for CASSPRGWDQPQHF.

DNA of the CDR3: TGTGCCAGCAGCGATCCGGGAACAGATACGCAGTATTTT. This gives the protein CASSDPGTDTQYF. The chain uses TRBV7-8 and TRBJ2-3; D possibly corresponds to TRBD2 (5 bases). The germline V gene has CDR1 SGHVS and CDR2 FQNEAQ. This CDR3 contains 13 residues. Trimming took 5 bases from V and 3 from J, leaving 9 bases between them.

The CDR3 protein is CASSYPTEPYGYTF. CDR3 DNA: TGTGCCAGCAGTTACCCGACAGAGCCCTATGGCTACACCTTC. The J gene is TRBJ1-2, the V gene TRBV6-5; weak D call: TRBD1 (5 bases). Germline V lookup: CDR1 MNHEY, CDR2 SVGAGI. The germline V and J ends were trimmed by 2 bases and 4 bases, with 11 bases remaining between them. CDR3 length: 14 amino acids.

CDR3 bases: TGTGCCAGTAGTATATTACTAGCGGGCGCCTACGAGCAGTACTTC. Its translation: CASSILLAGAYEQYF. The chain uses TRBV19 and TRBJ2-7; 9 bases agree with TRBD2. The CDR3 is 15 amino acids. V dropped 2 bases and J dropped 2; count of bases not matched to a gene: 4. From germline, CDR1 is LNHDA and CDR2 SQIVND (reference sequence).

This clone occurred once. CDR3 in amino acids: CASSIATGRSYNEQFF. The CDR3 region has the DNA TGTGCCAGTAGTATAGCGACAGGACGCTCCTACAATGAGCAGTTCTTC. The V and J genes are TRBV19 and TRBJ2-1; a possible D gene is TRBD1 (6 bases). Between the trimmed V and J ends, which lost 1 base and 0 bases, there was a span of 10 bases. This CDR3 region has 16 residues. Germline V gene lookup returns CDR1 LNHDA and CDR2 SQIVND (reference sequence).